The table lists the clone carrying this TCR beta chain with a few counts. Its cognate antigen is unknown. MiXCR, run by TCRdb on the 5' RACE reads, gives a single entry per CDR3 protein. The table shows 350,000 to 550,000 distinct CDR3 sequences, with roughly 18% occurring only once. This entry belongs to a study of T-cell memory formation after mild COVID-19. Study-level results: Clones contracting day 15 to 85 were balanced CD4/CD8; later expanders leaned CD4+.

Input material: PBMCs or a T cell subset sorted from them (not recorded which). The receptor was derived from a man between 18 and 29 years old who had mild COVID-19 (a few samples of this study predate the infection). Cell type and time point are not known.

The CDR3 nucleotides are TGTGCCAGCAGCCAAGATGGGACAGGAGATACTAGCACAGATACGCAGTATTTT. It is translated as CASSQDGTGDTSTDTQYF. This chain connects TRBV4-2 to TRBJ2-3, with 8 bases lining up with TRBD1. Looked up from germline, CDR1 is LGHNA and CDR2 is YNFKEQ. The CDR3 spans 18 residues. The trim removed 0 bases at V and 0 bases at J, leaving 8 bases unmatched.